One sample yielded the 7 T cell receptor beta chains listed below, sequenced in a study of blood T cell repertoires in COVID-19. The protocol was immunoSEQ multiplex PCR, while the TCRdb copy is restricted to in-frame clones and leaves out a portion. The sample holds 150,000 to 200,000 clones; about 86% are singletons and the top ten take approximately 2.6%. Input material: peripheral blood. These TCRs come from a human donor with acute or convalescent COVID-19. The donor label of this sample is uncertain.

This chain joins TRBV5-1 and TRBJ2-1; 9 nucleotides align to TRBD1. Germline V gene data show CDR1 as SGHRS and CDR2 as YFSETQ. J gave up 1 base and V 4 bases, and 6 bases lay outside the gene matches. CDR3 length: 16 residues. The CDR3 here is CASSRTGEVSYNEQFF. The CDR3 DNA is TGCGCCAGCAGCAGGACAGGGGAAGTATCCTACAATGAGCAGTTCTTC. Looking up the rest from reference TRBV5-1 and TRBJ2-1 gives the full variable domain: KAGVTQTPRYLIKTRGQQVTLSCSPISGHRSVSWYQQTPGQGLQFLFEYFSETQRNKGNFPGRFSGRQFSNSRSEMNVSTLELGDSALYLCASSRTGEVSYNEQFFGPGTRLTVL.

The rearrangement joins TRBV5-1 to TRBJ2-7, with D maybe TRBD1 (6 bases). CDR3 length: 14 residues. Germline assignment: CDR1 SGHRS and CDR2 YFSETQ. The V and J ends lost 2 bases and 1 base respectively, with 10 bases between them. CDR3 sequence: CASSFYRESYEQYF. The CDR3 region has the DNA TGCGCCAGCAGCTTTTACAGGGAATCCTACGAGCAGTACTTC.

The chain employs TRBV2 and TRBJ2-1; 10 nucleotides line up with TRBD1. The CDR3 totals 15 residues. Trimming at V came to 4 bases and at J to 4 bases, leaving 4 bases not matched to a gene. Looked up from germline, CDR1 is SNHLY and CDR2 is FYNNEI. CDR3 in amino acids: CASSGDRGYYNEQFF. The CDR3 DNA sequence: TGTGCCAGCAGTGGGGACAGGGGTTATTACAATGAGCAGTTCTTC.

The chain has TRBV7-3 and TRBJ2-1, with D perhaps matching TRBD2 (6 bases). The CDR3 runs 17 residues. Germline loops: CDR1 SGHTA, CDR2 FQGTGA. The V and J ends lost 1 base and 0 bases respectively, with 13 bases between them. Written as DNA, the CDR3 is TGTGCCAGCAGCTTAAGATCTGCGGGGCGCTCCTACAATGAGCAGTTCTTC. Residues: CASSLRSAGRSYNEQFF.

This clone was seen just once. The chain couples TRBV20-1 to TRBJ1-3; 9 bases align to TRBD1. The V gene end was trimmed by 3 bases and the J gene end by 2 bases; junction bases not matched to a gene: 5. Germline V gives CDR1 DFQATT, CDR2 SNEGSKA (reference sequence). The CDR3 extends over 15 amino acids. The CDR3 region has the DNA TGCAGTGCTAGTCCCGGGACAGGGCCTGGAAACACCATATATTTT. It codes for CSASPGTGPGNTIYF.

The chain is built from TRBV11-2 and TRBJ2-2, with TRBD2 identical over 7 bases. J gave up 2 bases and V 3 bases, and 6 bases lay outside the gene matches. This CDR3 has 16 residues. Germline V lookup: CDR1 SGHAT, CDR2 FQNNGV. Here the CDR3 DNA reads TGTGCCAGCAGCTTTCGGGCTAGCGGAAACACCGGGGAGCTGTTTTTT. This translates into CASSFRASGNTGELFF.

The chain employs TRBV12-3 or TRBV12-4 and TRBJ1-2; weak D call: TRBD1 (5 bases). Trimming stripped 6 bases from V and 6 bases from J, with 11 bases between. This CDR3 spans 12 amino acids. CDR3 loop: CASSPRGDGYTF. In DNA form, the CDR3 reads TGTGCCAGCAGCCCCCGGGGGGATGGCTACACCTTC.